This record concerns one T cell receptor beta chain sequence. Its antigen is undetermined. PCR involved 60 Vbeta and 13 Jbeta primers. As handled by the study authors: A later analysis counted 65 million to 95 million unique TCR beta chains, roughly 11 million shared. TCRdb's copy holds only in-frame clones and misses some; the assay was immunoSEQ multiplex PCR. For V, J and clone size, that table is used; D and trimming come from the DNA. The table shows about 110,000 clones, with around three quarters occurring only once. The source of the sample is a study of cytomegalovirus exposure and HLA in healthy donors. Study-level results: Later genetic work tied a missense DCLRE1C variant to beta-chain V and J trimming. Reportedly, fewer N-insertions than the roughly 700-donor mean appeared in an Asian-associated ancestry cluster in a later analysis. In a later analysis, specific HLA alleles were associated with 15,000 or so TCR beta sequences at a 0.05 false discovery rate.

Looked up from germline, CDR1 is ENHRY and CDR2 is SYGVKD. The ends lost 8 bases at V and 5 bases at J; junction bases unmatched: 4. The CDR3 sequence is 12 residues long. The sequence came from a woman aged 45-60 years in good health and CMV-seropositive. The sample comprised PBMCs. This sequence joins TRBV10-3 and TRBJ1-2, with TRBD1 matching over 8 bases. CDR3 nucleotides: TGTGCCATCGCCCGACAGGGGTATGGCTACACCTTC. Translation gives CAIARQGYGYTF.